This is a list of T cell receptor beta chains from one sample in a study of T cells in Graves' hyperthyroidism and ophthalmopathy. TCRdb passed the multiplex PCR reads through MiXCR, listing each CDR3 protein once. Of 600,000 to 750,000 distinct CDR3 sequences listed, around a sixth were seen once; the top ten hold about 16%. The sample taken for sequencing was blood. These receptors all stem from a man aged 45 to 65 with Graves' hyperthyroidism. CDR3s include the opening cysteine and the closing phenylalanine or tryptophan. D genes are given only for firm matches. Some rows mark clone size as missing; the rest say once, few, many or name a class of expanded clone.

TRBV5-1	-	TRBD1	TRBJ1-2	TGCGCCAGCAGCTTGGACGGGACAGCCTATGGCTACACCTTC	CASSLDGTAYGYTF
TRBV24-1	many	TRBD1	TRBJ1-6	TGTGCCACCAGTGAAAATAGGACAGGGTATTCACCCCTCCACTTT	CATSENRTGYSPLHF
TRBV20-1	few	-	TRBJ2-1	TGCAGTGCTAGACGAAGTCCAGCCTACAATGAGCAGTTCTTC	CSARRSPAYNEQFF
TRBV6-2/TRBV6-3	few	-	TRBJ2-2	TGTGCCAGCAGTTTACCAGGGGCCTCGAACACCGGGGAGCTGTTTTTT	CASSLPGASNTGELFF
TRBV13	-	-	TRBJ2-2	TGTGCCAGCAGTCCACTCGGGACCATGAGCGCCGGGGAGCTGTTTTTT	CASSPLGTMSAGELFF
TRBV20-1	few	-	TRBJ1-1	TGCAGTGCTAGAGATGGGGAACAGGGAGTGAACACTGAAGCTTTCTTT	CSARDGEQGVNTEAFF
TRBV5-1	many	-	TRBJ1-4	TGCGCCAGCAGCCAACGGGATCAGTCAGGTGAAAAACTGTTTTTT	CASSQRDQSGEKLFF
TRBV28	many	TRBD2	TRBJ2-5	TGTGCCAGCAGTTCGGGACTAGCGGGATTCCAAGAGACCCAGTACTTC	CASSSGLAGFQETQYF
TRBV19	many	-	TRBJ1-4	TGTGCCAGTAGCCCGGACAGATGGAATGAAAAACTGTTTTTT	CASSPDRWNEKLFF
TRBV30	-	TRBD2	TRBJ2-6	TGTGCCTGGGGGACCAGCGGGATGCCGGGGGCCAACGTCCTGACTTTC	CAWGTSGMPGANVLTF
TRBV6-1	many	-	TRBJ2-1	TGTGCCAGCGGCCCAATGAGCTCCTACAATGAGCAGTTCTTC	CASGPMSSYNEQFF
TRBV4-3	few	TRBD2	TRBJ2-7	TGCGCCAGCAGCCAAGAAGGTACTAGCGGGAACGAGCAGTACTTC	CASSQEGTSGNEQYF
TRBV28	many	TRBD1	TRBJ2-7	TGTGCCAGCAGTACTCGGGACAGTGGCTACGAGCAGTACTTC	CASSTRDSGYEQYF
TRBV6-1	few	TRBD1	TRBJ1-1	TGTGCCTCTAAGAGACAGGGACTGAACACTGAAGCTTTCTTT	CASKRQGLNTEAFF
TRBV2	many	TRBD1	TRBJ1-6	TGTGCCAGCAGTGAACAGGGACAGGGGGCCCCCCGGTCACCCCTCCACTTT	CASSEQGQGAPRSPLHF
TRBV12-3/TRBV12-4	many	-	TRBJ1-4	TGTGCCAGCAGCTCGACAACGGGGGGTATGGAAAAACTGTTTTTT	CASSSTTGGMEKLFF
TRBV18	-	-	TRBJ2-2	TGTGCCAGCTCACCAATCTCCGGGAGCCAAGGCGGGGAGCTGTTTTTT	CASSPISGSQGGELFF
TRBV4-3	-	-	TRBJ1-3	TGCGCCAGCAGCCAAGACAGGGCCGACTCTGGAAACACCATATATTTT	CASSQDRADSGNTIYF
TRBV6-1	-	-	TRBJ1-2	TGTGCCACCTATGAGTATGGCTACACCTTC	CATYEYGYTF
TRBV7-3	many	-	TRBJ1-2	TGTGCCAGCAGACCTGGGGGTGCGGAGGTATATGGCTACACCTTC	CASRPGGAEVYGYTF
TRBV7-6	-	-	TRBJ2-5	TGTGCCAGCAGCTTAGTGCCAAGCCACCAAGAGACCCAGTACTTC	CASSLVPSHQETQYF
TRBV29-1	once	-	TRBJ1-5	TGCAGCGTGGGAGACGGATCTAATCAGCCCCAGCATTTT	CSVGDGSNQPQHF
TRBV4-2	-	-	TRBJ1-2	TGTGCCAGCAGCCAAATGGGGGGACCCAATGGCTACACCTTC	CASSQMGGPNGYTF
TRBV30	-	TRBD2	TRBJ2-7	TGTGCCTGGAGACCGGGACTAGCCGGGGGGGAGCAGTACTTC	CAWRPGLAGGEQYF
TRBV9	many	-	TRBJ2-5	TGTGCCAGCAGCGTAGAAGGCCAAGAGACCCAGTACTTC	CASSVEGQETQYF
TRBV19	-	TRBD2	TRBJ2-1	TGTGCCAGTAGTATGGGACTAGCGGGAGGGTTATACAATGAGCAGTTCTTC	CASSMGLAGGLYNEQFF
TRBV28	many	TRBD1	TRBJ1-4	TGTGCCAGCAGCAACCTCAGGGGGCGAGGGTCTAATGAAAAACTGTTTTTT	CASSNLRGRGSNEKLFF
TRBV10-3	few	-	TRBJ1-2	TGTGCCACCAGGGAGGAGGGCTACACCTTC	CATREEGYTF
TRBV12-3/TRBV12-4	many	-	TRBJ1-1	TGTGCCAGCAGTTTCCCCTTGAGGGGTGAAGCTTTCTTT	CASSFPLRGEAFF
TRBV30	many	-	TRBJ1-5	TGTGCCTGGAGTTTGTCGGGGACCAGCAATCAGCCCCAGCATTTT	CAWSLSGTSNQPQHF
TRBV6-2/TRBV6-3	few	TRBD1	TRBJ2-1	TGTGCCAGCAGTGCCGGACAGGGGCTGGGGCAGTTCTTC	CASSAGQGLGQFF
TRBV12-3/TRBV12-4	few	TRBD1	TRBJ1-1	TGTGCCAGCAACCTCGGACAGGAGGACACTGAAGCTTTCTTT	CASNLGQEDTEAFF
TRBV24-1	-	TRBD1	TRBJ2-1	TGTGCCACCAGTGATACAGGGGGGAGATACAATGAGCAGTTCTTC	CATSDTGGRYNEQFF
TRBV9	few	TRBD2	TRBJ2-1	TGTGCCAGCAGCGCCGAAAGCGGGAGTTGGGGAAATGAGCAGTTCTTC	CASSAESGSWGNEQFF
TRBV2	-	-	TRBJ1-1	TGTGCCAGCAGGAGTCCCCCCGGGGGAGCTTTCTTT	CASRSPPGGAFF
TRBV7-9	many	-	TRBJ1-1	TGTGCCAGCAGCTTTTCCTACGGGGACACTGAAGCTTTCTTT	CASSFSYGDTEAFF
TRBV9	few	TRBD2	TRBJ2-1	TGTGCCAGCAGCGCGCCGGGGGAGATGCGGGGGGCGAAGTTGTGGTACAATGAGCAGTTCTTC	CASSAPGEMRGAKLWYNEQFF
TRBV2	-	-	TRBJ1-3	TGTGCCAGCGGTCGACCATCCTCTGGAAACACCATATATTTT	CASGRPSSGNTIYF
TRBV6-2/TRBV6-3	many	TRBD1	TRBJ1-5	TGTGCCAGCAATTCCCCCGCGGGACAGACCTATAGCAATCAGCCCCAGCATTTT	CASNSPAGQTYSNQPQHF
TRBV28	many	-	TRBJ1-1	TGTGCCAGCAAATTCCACCACGGACAGTTGAACACTGAAGCTTTCTTT	CASKFHHGQLNTEAFF